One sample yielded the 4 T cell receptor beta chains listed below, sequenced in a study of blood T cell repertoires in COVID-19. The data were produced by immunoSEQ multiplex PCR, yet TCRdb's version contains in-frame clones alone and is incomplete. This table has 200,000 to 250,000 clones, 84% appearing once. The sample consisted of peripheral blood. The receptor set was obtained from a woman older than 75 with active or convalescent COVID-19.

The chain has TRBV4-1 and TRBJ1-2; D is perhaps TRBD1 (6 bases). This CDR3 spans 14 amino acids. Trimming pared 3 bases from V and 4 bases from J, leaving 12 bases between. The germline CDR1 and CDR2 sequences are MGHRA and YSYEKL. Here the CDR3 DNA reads TGCGCCAGCAGCCACCCCGGACAGCCCTATGGCTACACCTTC. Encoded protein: CASSHPGQPYGYTF.

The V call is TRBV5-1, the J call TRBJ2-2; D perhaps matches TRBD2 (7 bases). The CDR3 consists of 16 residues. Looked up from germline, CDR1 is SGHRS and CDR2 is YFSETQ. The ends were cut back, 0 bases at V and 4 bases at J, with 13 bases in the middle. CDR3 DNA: TGCGCCAGCAGCTTGGAACGGGGGGCGGGCACCGGGGAGCTGTTTTTT. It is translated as CASSLERGAGTGELFF.

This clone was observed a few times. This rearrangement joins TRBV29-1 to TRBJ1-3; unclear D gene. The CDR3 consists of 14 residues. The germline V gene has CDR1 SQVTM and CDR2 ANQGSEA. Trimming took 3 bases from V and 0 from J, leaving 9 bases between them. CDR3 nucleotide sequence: TGCAGCGTTGAGTACAGCAACTCTGGAAACACCATATATTTT. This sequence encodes CSVEYSNSGNTIYF.

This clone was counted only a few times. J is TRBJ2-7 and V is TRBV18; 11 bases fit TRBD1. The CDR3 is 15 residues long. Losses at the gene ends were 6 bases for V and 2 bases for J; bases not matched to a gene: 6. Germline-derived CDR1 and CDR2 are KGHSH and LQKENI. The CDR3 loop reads CASSQGQGDPYEQYF. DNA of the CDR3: TGTGCCAGCTCGCAGGGACAGGGGGACCCCTACGAGCAGTACTTC.